The clone carrying this T cell receptor (beta chain) was counted a few times. Antigen: not known. Germline values: CDR1 WSHSY, CDR2 SAAADI. The CDR3 runs 14 residues. Trimming removed 8 bases from V and 7 bases from J; junction bases left unmatched: 7. The sample comes from a study of naive and memory T cell subsets. Study-level results: Possibly reflecting memory cells re-expressing CD45RA, a few larger clonotypes occurred in naive repertoires, especially CD8.

The beta constant-region primer was an equimolar mix of two oligonucleotides covering TRBC1 and TRBC2. The ligated cDNA underwent four PCR rounds using SP2 and nested alpha and beta constant-region primers. Via MiXCR, TCRdb re-called the UMI-ligation and nested PCR reads, giving one row per CDR3 protein. This sample has approximately 140,000 distinct CDR3 sequences; about 23% occur once, and the top ten carry 0.085% to 0.11%. The source material was naive CD4+ T cells from blood. This chain uses TRBV10-2 with TRBJ2-1; TRBD2 aligns across 11 bases. The sequence was collected from a human donor in good health. CDR3 bases: TGCGCCAGCTCTGGGACTAGCGGTATAAATGAGCAGTTCTTC. Protein: CASSGTSGINEQFF.